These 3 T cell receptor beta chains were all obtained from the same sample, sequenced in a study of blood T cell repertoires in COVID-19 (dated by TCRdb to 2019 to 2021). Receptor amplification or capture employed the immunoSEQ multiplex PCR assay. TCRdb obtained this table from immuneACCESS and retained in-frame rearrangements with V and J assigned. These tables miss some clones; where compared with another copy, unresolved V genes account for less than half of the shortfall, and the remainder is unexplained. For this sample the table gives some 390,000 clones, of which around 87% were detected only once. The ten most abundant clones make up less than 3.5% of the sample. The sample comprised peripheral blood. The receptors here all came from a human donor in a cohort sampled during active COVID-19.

The DNA of the CDR3 is TGTGCCAGCAGTTACTCGACTGCGAGCTACGAGCAGTACTTC. Translated, it gives CASSYSTASYEQYF. The J gene is TRBJ2-7, the V gene TRBV6-6; no definite D call. Germline V gives CDR1 MNHNY, CDR2 SVGAGI (reference sequence). CDR3 length: 14 residues. The V and J ends lost 0 bases and 3 bases respectively, with 9 bases between them.

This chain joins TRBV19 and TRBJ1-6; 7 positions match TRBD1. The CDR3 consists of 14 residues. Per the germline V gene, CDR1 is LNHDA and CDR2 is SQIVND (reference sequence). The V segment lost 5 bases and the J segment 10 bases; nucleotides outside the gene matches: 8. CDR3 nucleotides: TGTGCCAGTAGTCCGAACAGGGGTGGCTCACCCCTCCACTTT. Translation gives CASSPNRGGSPLHF.

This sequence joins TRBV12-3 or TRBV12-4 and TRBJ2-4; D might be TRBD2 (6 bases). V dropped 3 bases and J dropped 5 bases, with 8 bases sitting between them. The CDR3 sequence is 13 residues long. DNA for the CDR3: TGTGCCAGCAGTTTGTGGGGGGAAAACATTCAGTACTTC. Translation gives CASSLWGENIQYF.